This T cell receptor beta chain was retrieved from a study of T cell repertoires in cytomegalovirus infection. With respect to this clonotype: The antigen is unknown.

TCRdb re-called the reads through MiXCR, storing one row per CDR3 protein. The sample includes 450,000 to 600,000 distinct CDR3 sequences, about 42% of them seen just once. Germline CDR1 is SEHNR and CDR2 is FQNEAQ (reference sequence). The CDR3 has 14 amino acids. V was pared by 7 bases and J by 0 bases, with 13 bases between. The sequencing here drew on cultured PBMCs, taken from culture after CMV antigen stimulation. The chain carries TRBV7-9 and TRBJ2-7, with D possibly TRBD2 on 6 matching bases. The TCR sequence derives from a human donor in good health (CMV status not recorded). Some clones in this sample may be carry-over from other donors' samples. The CDR3 DNA reads as TGTGCCAGCACTCGGGGGTCCGGCTCCTACGAGCAGTACTTC. Translated: CASTRGSGSYEQYF.